This entry describes one T cell receptor (beta chain). What it binds is not known. The sample is drawn from a study of cytomegalovirus exposure and HLA in healthy donors. Findings and limits, study-wide: Within an earlier analysis, most TCR beta V segments proved productive either about 90% or about 30% of the time.

In germline, CDR1 is SQVTM, CDR2 ANQGSEA. The CDR3 contains 14 residues. A multiplex PCR was run with 60 Vbeta primers and 13 Jbeta primers. TCRdb keeps only in-frame clones here, not all; method: immunoSEQ multiplex PCR. In the table there are 75,000 to 95,000 clones, around three fifths of which are singletons. The chain joins TRBV29-1 to TRBJ2-5; 12 nucleotides agree with TRBD1. The end of the DNA aligns better with TRBJ2-7, so the J call may be wrong. Sequenced sample: PBMCs. This receptor was obtained from a woman aged 45-65 years in good health and CMV-seropositive. The CDR3 loop is CSAGGTGGAYEQYF. In nucleotides, the CDR3 is TGCAGCGCGGGCGGGACAGGGGGCGCCTACGAGCAGTACTTC.